The 27 T cell receptor beta chains below were found in one sample sequenced in a study of shared clonotypes between healthy human individuals (dated by TCRdb to the early 2020s). Libraries were made using the immunoSEQ multiplex PCR assay. TCRdb mirrors the immuneACCESS table, restricted to in-frame sequences. Some clones are absent from its copies; in checked studies, under half trace to an unresolved V gene, and the reason for the others is unknown. Present in this sample are under 850,000 clones, about 92% of which were seen just once. The top ten clones comprise approximately 25% of the sample. CD8 naive samples consisted of CD45RO-negative cells that were positively selected for CCR7, yielding a CD45RA+CCR7+ population without TemRA cells. The sequenced material came from naive CD8+ T cells sorted from blood. The cell subset or site label here, explained by the study, means: CD45RA+CCR7+. The receptor source for this set is a man between 25 and 39 years old in good health.

The gene calls are TRBV27 and TRBJ1-1; D is perhaps TRBD1 (6 bases). With 5 bases removed from V and 2 bases from J, the gap between germline ends came to 15 bases. The germline gives CDR1 MNHEY, CDR2 SMNVEV (reference sequence). The CDR3 length is 15 residues. The CDR3: CASSNRVGVNTEAFF. CDR3 coding DNA: TGTGCCAGCAGTAACAGGGTGGGGGTTAACACTGAAGCTTTCTTT.

In this sample, this clone turned up once. This rearrangement joins TRBV7-8 to TRBJ2-5; 9 bases are shared with TRBD1. V was clipped by 3 bases and J by 1 base; unmatched bases: 6. Per the germline V gene, CDR1 is SGHVS and CDR2 is FQNEAQ. The CDR3 length is 16 residues. CDR3 sequence: CASSLPVDRGQETQYF. The CDR3 DNA is TGTGCCAGCAGCTTGCCCGTGGACAGGGGCCAAGAGACCCAGTACTTC.

The chain has TRBV7-2 and TRBJ2-1, with TRBD2 as a possible D gene (7 bases). Germline V gene data show CDR1 as SGHTA and CDR2 as FQGNSA. The CDR3 runs 14 residues. The V end was cut by 5 bases, the J end by 6 bases, with 14 bases between. The CDR3 nucleotides read TGTGCCAGCAGCCAAGGACTAGGGGGCAATGAGCAGTTCTTC. It yields the protein CASSQGLGGNEQFF.

V is TRBV19 and J is TRBJ1-5, with a possible D match to TRBD1 (5 bases). The CDR3 sequence is 17 residues long. In germline, CDR1 is LNHDA, CDR2 SQIVND (reference sequence). V lost 2 bases, J lost 4 bases, and 18 bases lay in between. CDR3 region: CASSIFGLGPRNQPQHF. The CDR3 DNA reads TGTGCCAGTAGTATATTTGGCTTGGGGCCCAGGAATCAGCCCCAGCATTTT. The entire variable domain, with the rest obtained from reference TRBV19 and TRBJ1-5, is as follows: DGGITQSPKYLFRKEGQNVTLSCEQNLNHDAMYWYRQDPGQGLRLIYYSQIVNDFQKGDIAEGYSVSREKKESFPLTVTSAQKNPTAFYLCASSIFGLGPRNQPQHFGDGTRLSIL.

The V and J genes are TRBV19 and TRBJ1-1; no reliable D call. Germline CDR1 reads LNHDA; CDR2 reads SQIVND (reference sequence). The V end lost 3 bases, the J end lost 5 bases, and 13 bases lay between the germline ends. There are 14 residues in the CDR3. CDR3 in amino acids: CASSITPLGTEAFF. The CDR3 DNA sequence: TGTGCCAGTAGTATCACACCCTTGGGTACTGAAGCTTTCTTT. The whole variable domain, filled in from reference TRBV19 and TRBJ1-1, reads DGGITQSPKYLFRKEGQNVTLSCEQNLNHDAMYWYRQDPGQGLRLIYYSQIVNDFQKGDIAEGYSVSREKKESFPLTVTSAQKNPTAFYLCASSITPLGTEAFFGQGTRLTVV.

J is TRBJ2-7 and V is TRBV30; D gene unclear. The CDR3 contains 11 residues. Germline CDR1 and CDR2: GTSNPN and SVGIG (reference sequence). V was shortened by 3 bases and J by 3 bases, with 6 bases between the two germline ends. CDR3 DNA sequence: TGTGCCTGGAGGACCCTCTACGAGCAGTACTTC. It encodes CAWRTLYEQYF.

This chain joins TRBV5-1 and TRBJ1-2; D is unclear. Trimming took off 4 bases at V and 4 bases at J, with 17 bases between the two ends. CDR3 length: 15 residues. The germline V gene has CDR1 SGHRS and CDR2 YFSETQ. CDR3 nucleotide sequence: TGCGCCAGCAGCCCCGGAAGCAGCACTCCCTATGGCTACACCTTC. Its protein is CASSPGSSTPYGYTF. Together with reference TRBV5-1 and TRBJ1-2, the CDR3 gives the full variable domain: KAGVTQTPRYLIKTRGQQVTLSCSPISGHRSVSWYQQTPGQGLQFLFEYFSETQRNKGNFPGRFSGRQFSNSRSEMNVSTLELGDSALYLCASSPGSSTPYGYTFGSGTRLTVV.

The V call is TRBV9, the J call TRBJ2-1, with D perhaps assigned TRBD1 or TRBD2 (5 bases each). The length of the CDR3 is 15 residues. Trimming stripped 3 bases from V and 5 bases from J, with 15 bases between. Germline V gives CDR1 SGDLS, CDR2 YYNGEE. The DNA of the CDR3 is TGTGCCAGCAGCGACGGGGCCCGGGGTGACAATGAGCAGTTCTTC. As protein: CASSDGARGDNEQFF.

The chain employs TRBV19 and TRBJ1-1, with D unresolved. The germline gives CDR1 LNHDA, CDR2 SQIVND (reference sequence). The CDR3 is 19 residues long. Between the trimmed V and J ends, which lost 5 bases and 4 bases, there was a span of 29 bases. CDR3 DNA sequence: TGTGCCAGTAGTGGCGTCAGTACCGGAGCTAGCGGGTTGTTCACTGAAGCTTTCTTT. Translating gives CASSGVSTGASGLFTEAFF.

The chain recombines TRBV7-9 with TRBJ1-5; no definite D call. The CDR3 is 13 residues long. The germline gives CDR1 SEHNR, CDR2 FQNEAQ (reference sequence). The germline V and J ends were trimmed by 8 bases and 0 bases, with 8 bases remaining between them. The CDR3 loop reads CASGTNSNQPQHF. DNA for the CDR3: TGTGCCAGCGGCACAAATAGCAATCAGCCCCAGCATTTT.

The rearrangement joins TRBV7-9 to TRBJ2-7, with D possibly matching TRBD1 (7 bases). This CDR3 spans 14 amino acids. V lost 5 bases and J lost 5, with 16 bases in between. Germline lookup yields CDR1 SEHNR and CDR2 FQNEAQ (reference sequence). Here the CDR3 reads CASSRQGGLDEQYF. As DNA, the CDR3 is TGTGCCAGCAGCCGACAGGGAGGTCTTGACGAGCAGTACTTC.

Concerning this clone: The same CDR3 is also encoded by other DNA sequences in this sample. V gene TRBV27 combines with J gene TRBJ2-5, with D possibly called TRBD1 or TRBD2 (5 bases each). The germline V gene has CDR1 MNHEY and CDR2 SMNVEV (reference sequence). The CDR3 length is 14 residues. V lost 2 bases and J 3 bases, leaving 10 bases between the germline ends. CDR3 DNA sequence: TGTGCCAGCAGTTTACTAGGGGACGAAGAGACCCAGTACTTC. The encoded protein is CASSLLGDEETQYF.

The V call is TRBV25-1, the J call TRBJ2-7; 13 bases map to TRBD2. The V gene end was trimmed by 1 base and the J gene end by 5 bases; junction bases not matched to a gene: 5. Germline loops: CDR1 MGHDK, CDR2 SYGVNS. This CDR3 comprises 16 residues. DNA of the CDR3: TGTGCCAGCAGTGAATCCCGGACTAGCGGGAGTGACGAGCAGTACTTC. Translating gives CASSESRTSGSDEQYF.

The CDR3 nucleotides read TGTGCCAGCAGCAAGGGGCCGTCGGCGGAGACCCAGTACTTC. Its translation is CASSKGPSAETQYF. The chain employs TRBV7-9 and TRBJ2-5, with D tentatively TRBD1 (5 bases). The V end was cut by 5 bases, the J end by 5 bases, with 15 bases between. Germline values: CDR1 SEHNR, CDR2 FQNEAQ (reference sequence). This CDR3 has 14 residues. The full variable domain, rest sourced from reference TRBV7-9 and TRBJ2-5, is DTGVSQNPRHKITKRGQNVTFRCDPISEHNRLYWYRQTLGQGPEFLTYFQNEAQLEKSRLLSDRFSAERPKGSFSTLEIQRTEQGDSAMYLCASSKGPSAETQYFGPGTRLLVL.

V usage is TRBV4-3 and J usage is TRBJ2-7, with D perhaps matching TRBD1 or TRBD2 (5 bases each). Germline V gene lookup returns CDR1 LGHNA and CDR2 YSLEER. This CDR3 has 16 amino acids. Trimming shortened V by 0 bases and J by 3 bases, and 15 bases separated the two germline ends. The CDR3 loop is CASSQEGPTSIYEQYF. The CDR3 nucleotides read TGCGCCAGCAGCCAAGAGGGACCTACTTCCATCTACGAGCAGTACTTC.

For the CDR3, the DNA is TGTGCCAGCAGCTTAGAAGGACTCATGAACACTGAAGCTTTCTTT. As protein: CASSLEGLMNTEAFF. The chain has TRBV7-9 and TRBJ1-1; no definite D call. V lost 1 base and J lost 0, with 9 bases in between. This CDR3 is 15 amino acids long. Germline CDR1 and CDR2: SEHNR and FQNEAQ (reference sequence).

This chain links TRBV5-1 with TRBJ2-3, with no clear D. This CDR3 spans 13 amino acids. Germline V gene data show CDR1 as SGHRS and CDR2 as YFSETQ. V gave up 2 bases and J gave up 6 bases, with 10 bases separating them. The chain's CDR3 is CASSFLGEDTQYF. The CDR3 DNA reads TGCGCCAGCAGCTTCCTCGGCGAGGATACGCAGTATTTT.

This sequence joins TRBV7-9 and TRBJ2-1; TRBD2 agrees at 10 bases. The J segment lost 0 bases and the V segment lost 6 bases, leaving 8 bases of the junction unmatched. The CDR3 has 17 residues. The V gene's germline CDR1 is SEHNR and CDR2 FQNEAQ (reference sequence). CDR3 residues: CASRPIAGGSSYNEQFF. In DNA form, the CDR3 reads TGTGCCAGCAGACCGATAGCGGGAGGAAGCTCCTACAATGAGCAGTTCTTC.

The chain couples TRBV2 to TRBJ2-1; 7 nucleotides align to TRBD1. The CDR3 has 16 amino acids. The junction had 8 bases not matched to a gene; V was cut back by 6 bases and J by 0 bases. Germline CDR1 SNHLY, CDR2 FYNNEI. The CDR3 region has the DNA TGTGCCAGCAGGGGAAGACAGGGACCCTCCTACAATGAGCAGTTCTTC. Protein: CASRGRQGPSYNEQFF.

This chain links TRBV18 with TRBJ2-3; D ambiguous. The germline gives CDR1 KGHSH, CDR2 LQKENI. V dropped 6 bases and J dropped 3 bases, with 7 bases sitting between them. The CDR3 extends over 12 amino acids. CDR3 coding DNA: TGTGCCAGCTCGCCCACTACAGATACGCAGTATTTT. Translated, it gives CASSPTTDTQYF.

The V and J genes are TRBV28 and TRBJ2-1, with 7 bases fitting TRBD2. V lost 7 bases, J lost 9 bases, and 12 bases stayed unmatched. The V gene's germline CDR1 is MDHEN and CDR2 SYDVKM. CDR3 length: 14 residues. The CDR3 loop reads CASNYGGLAGEQFF. CDR3 in DNA: TGTGCCAGCAATTACGGGGGGTTAGCGGGTGAGCAGTTCTTC.

The chain carries TRBV15 and TRBJ2-3; 12 bases align to TRBD2. CDR1 LNHNV and CDR2 YYDKDF come from the germline V gene (reference sequence). The V gene end was trimmed by 8 bases and the J gene end by 4 bases; junction bases not matched to a gene: 7. This CDR3 has 15 amino acids. The CDR3 loop reads CATGPTSGSPDTQYF. The DNA for the CDR3 is TGTGCCACCGGGCCGACTAGCGGGAGTCCAGATACGCAGTATTTT.

This chain links TRBV9 with TRBJ1-3, with D unclear. This CDR3 region has 15 residues. The germline CDR1 and CDR2 sequences are SGDLS and YYNGEE. V lost 4 bases, J lost 0 bases, and 11 bases lay in between. As DNA, the CDR3 is TGTGCCAGCAGCCAAGGACGGATCTCTGGAAACACCATATATTTT. Encoded protein: CASSQGRISGNTIYF.

This chain links TRBV28 with TRBJ2-7, with D possibly being TRBD2 (6 bases). In germline, CDR1 is MDHEN, CDR2 SYDVKM. The CDR3 loop spans 12 amino acids. V was trimmed by 11 bases and J by 2 bases, leaving 13 bases between them. The CDR3 sequence is CAARSGAYEQYF. CDR3 nucleotides: TGTGCCGCACGATCGGGAGCCTACGAGCAGTACTTC.

The chain employs TRBV4-2 and TRBJ2-5; a possible D gene is TRBD2 (6 bases). The tail of the sequence fits TRBJ2-7 better, so the J call may be wrong. Germline lookup yields CDR1 LGHNA and CDR2 YNFKEQ. There are 14 residues in the CDR3. CDR3 residues: CASRAGTESYEQYF. CDR3 in DNA: TGTGCCAGCAGGGCCGGGACTGAATCCTACGAGCAGTACTTC.

CDR3 sequence: CADRADQPQHF. The DNA of the CDR3 is TGTGCCGACAGGGCGGATCAGCCCCAGCATTTT. The chain uses TRBV7-2 and TRBJ1-5; 7 bases match TRBD1. Germline CDR1 is SGHTA and CDR2 is FQGNSA. Unmatched junction bases numbered 3, after V lost 11 bases and J lost 5 bases. The CDR3 length is 11 residues.

This chain joins TRBV7-9 and TRBJ2-1; 8 positions agree with TRBD1. CDR1 SEHNR and CDR2 FQNEAQ come from the germline V gene (reference sequence). The CDR3 consists of 15 residues. After removal of 6 bases from V and 7 bases from J, the junction contained 11 bases not matched to a gene. The CDR3 bases are TGTGCCAGCAGTTCAGCAGGGGGCGCGATTAATGAGCAGTTCTTC. It translates to CASSSAGGAINEQFF.